Listed here is a single TCR beta chain. This CDR3 comprises 14 residues. CDR1 LNHNV and CDR2 YYDKDF come from the germline V gene (reference sequence). J was trimmed by 2 bases and V by 8 bases; bases with no gene match: 5. This sample was included in a study of T cell repertoires in cytomegalovirus infection. Background on the study: Through public TCR beta signatures, both CMV infection and matching HLA type were indicated.

TCRdb re-derived calls from the reads in MiXCR, one entry per CDR3 protein. The sample has about 97,000 distinct CDR3 sequences; about 17% are singletons. The chain carries TRBV15 and TRBJ2-3; TRBD2 agrees at 9 bases. Sequencing input: PBMCs. The receptor's source is a human donor in good health (CMV status not recorded). Some clones in this sample may be carry-over from other donors' samples. The CDR3 region is CATLLAGYTDTQYF. Here the CDR3 DNA reads TGTGCCACCCTGCTAGCGGGATACACAGATACGCAGTATTTT.